Listed below are T cell receptor beta chains from one sample, sequenced in a study of blood T cell repertoires in COVID-19. Sequencing used immunoSEQ multiplex PCR; TCRdb keeps in-frame clones, though not all of them. Among under 300,000 clones, 88% were seen once, and the ten largest hold under 2.5%. What was sequenced was peripheral blood. The receptors were sampled from a middle-aged woman who had recovered from COVID-19. Both conserved end residues are part of each CDR3. A D gene is named only where the DNA matches it firmly. Some rows have no size entry. The others give once, few or many, or a class for an expanded clone.

V: TRBV5-1
size: few
J: TRBJ1-1
D: TRBD1
CDR3: CASRLAWDRGTGGGSTEAFF
DNA: TGCGCCAGCAGACTCGCTTGGGACCGTGGGACAGGGGGCGGGAGCACTGAAGCTTTCTTT

V: TRBV7-2
size: NA
J: TRBJ2-3
D: TRBD2
CDR3: CASSLMTSGRVGDTQYF
DNA: TGTGCCAGCAGCCTGATGACTAGCGGGAGGGTTGGAGATACGCAGTATTTT

V: TRBV5-1
size: NA
J: TRBJ2-7
D: NA
CDR3: CASSFPENYEQYF
DNA: TGCGCCAGCAGCTTTCCGGAGAACTACGAGCAGTACTTC

V: TRBV30
size: NA
J: TRBJ1-3
D: NA
CDR3: CAWSVRGNGNTIYF
DNA: TGTGCCTGGAGTGTACGGGGAAATGGAAACACCATATATTTT

V: TRBV7-9
size: few
J: TRBJ2-7
D: TRBD2
CDR3: CASSLSGRRPYEQYF
DNA: TGTGCCAGCAGCTTGAGCGGGAGAAGACCCTACGAGCAGTACTTC

V: TRBV6-2/TRBV6-3
size: NA
J: TRBJ2-1
D: TRBD2
CDR3: CASSDRRLAGGINEQFF
DNA: TGTGCCAGCAGTGATCGGCGTCTAGCGGGAGGGATCAATGAGCAGTTCTTC

V: TRBV19
size: NA
J: TRBJ2-1
D: NA
CDR3: CASSIRDYYNEQFF
DNA: TGTGCCAGTAGTATTAGAGACTACTACAATGAGCAGTTCTTC

V: TRBV14
size: NA
J: TRBJ2-2
D: NA
CDR3: CASSHRGKTGELFF
DNA: TGTGCCAGCAGCCACAGGGGAAAAACCGGGGAGCTGTTTTTT

V: TRBV2
size: NA
J: TRBJ2-5
D: NA
CDR3: CASSRDNEETQYF
DNA: TGTGCCAGCAGCCGCGACAACGAAGAGACCCAGTACTTC

V: TRBV4-3
size: NA
J: TRBJ1-2
D: NA
CDR3: CASSQDTQPYGYTF
DNA: TGCGCCAGCAGCCAAGATACACAGCCCTATGGCTACACCTTC

V: TRBV5-1
size: once
J: TRBJ2-3
D: NA
CDR3: CASSSFPDTQYF
DNA: TGCGCCAGCAGCTCCTTCCCAGATACGCAGTATTTT